These 14 T cell receptor beta chains share one sample of origin, sequenced in a study of blood T cell repertoires in COVID-19. Sequencing was performed with immunoSEQ multiplex PCR; in TCRdb, only in-frame clones are kept and a portion is missing. Here the sample spans over 100,000 clones, more than 75% being singletons. The sequenced sample consisted of peripheral blood. The origin of the receptors is a man between 35 and 55 years old with acute or convalescent COVID-19.

Points on this clone: The same CDR3 is also encoded by other DNA sequences in this sample. The rearrangement joins TRBV9 to TRBJ1-2; D not certain. The CDR3 covers 14 residues. Germline lookup yields CDR1 SGDLS and CDR2 YYNGEE. Trimming cost V 0 bases and J 0 bases, with 6 bases left between them. CDR3 region: CASSVGGANYGYTF. The CDR3 nucleotides read TGTGCCAGCAGCGTAGGAGGAGCTAACTATGGCTACACCTTC.

The rearrangement joins TRBV10-3 to TRBJ2-2, with 7 bases that match TRBD2. Trimming took 11 bases from V and 6 from J; bases not matched to a gene: 6. The CDR3 is 12 residues long. Germline V CDR1 and CDR2: ENHRY, SYGVKD. CDR3 in DNA: TGTGCCTCCGGACTAGTTCCCGGGGAGCTGTTTTTT. Translated, it gives CASGLVPGELFF.

The chain links TRBV11-2 to TRBJ1-1; D not certain. The CDR3 length is 13 residues. The germline CDR1 and CDR2 sequences are SGHAT and FQNNGV. Deletions cut 5 bases from V and 4 bases from J, with 11 bases between. The chain's CDR3 is CASSVGSGTEAFF. CDR3 DNA: TGTGCCAGCAGCGTAGGAAGCGGCACTGAAGCTTTCTTT.

The chain is built from TRBV7-8 and TRBJ1-2; TRBD1 might be the D (5 bases). Germline CDR1 is SGHVS and CDR2 is FQNEAQ. Between the trimmed V and J ends, which lost 6 bases and 4 bases, there was a span of 15 bases. The CDR3 spans 14 residues. Here the CDR3 DNA reads TGTGCCAGCAGTCCTAGGGACTCTTCCTATGGCTACACCTTC. Translation: CASSPRDSSYGYTF.

The chain uses TRBV6-5 and TRBJ2-1, with D uncertain. Germline CDR1 reads MNHEY; CDR2 reads SVGAGI. Trimming removed 7 bases at V and 5 bases at J, with 15 bases between. CDR3 length equals 14 residues. The CDR3 reads CASTVSRIDNEQFF. The CDR3 nucleotides read TGTGCCAGCACCGTAAGCCGTATCGACAATGAGCAGTTCTTC.

Regarding this clone: This specimen includes other DNA sequences encoding the same CDR3. The chain joins TRBV20-1 to TRBJ2-7; TRBD2 might be the D (5 bases). Trimming took 6 bases from V and 0 from J, leaving 6 bases between them. CDR1 and CDR2 (germline): DFQATT, SNEGSKA (reference sequence). The CDR3 loop spans 11 amino acids. The CDR3 sequence: CSARDSYEQYF. As DNA, the CDR3 is TGCAGTGCGAGGGACTCCTACGAGCAGTACTTC.

The chain joins TRBV30 to TRBJ1-2; D not certain. The length of the CDR3 is 13 residues. V dropped 0 bases and J dropped 5 bases, with 10 bases sitting between them. CDR1 is GTSNPN and CDR2 is SVGIG in the germline V gene (reference sequence). The CDR3 spells CAWSVRREYGYTF. The CDR3 nucleotides are TGTGCCTGGAGTGTACGGAGGGAGTATGGCTACACCTTC.

For the CDR3, the DNA is TGTGCCAGCAGTCCACCTCCGGGACAGGGGGGGTACGAGCAGTACTTC. It is translated as CASSPPPGQGGYEQYF. The chain links TRBV27 to TRBJ2-7; 11 bases match TRBD1. In germline, CDR1 is MNHEY, CDR2 SMNVEV (reference sequence). Trimming removed 5 bases from V and 4 bases from J; junction bases left unmatched: 10. The CDR3 runs to 16 residues.

On this clone itself: Distinct nucleotide sequences in the sample also encode this CDR3. V usage is TRBV5-4 and J usage is TRBJ1-5; D remains unclear. CDR3 size: 13 residues. V was cut by 0 bases and J by 5 bases, with 6 bases left in between. Per germline, CDR1 SGHNT and CDR2 YYREEE (reference sequence). CDR3 amino acids: CASSLGGDQPQHF. The CDR3 DNA is TGTGCCAGCAGCTTGGGGGGAGATCAGCCCCAGCATTTT.

This clone is labeled medium-sized. The chain links TRBV14 to TRBJ1-1; the match to TRBD1 covers 8 bases. There are 15 residues in the CDR3. The V segment lost 2 bases and the J segment 2 bases; nucleotides outside the gene matches: 4. CDR1 SGHDN and CDR2 FVKESK come from the germline V gene. Here the CDR3 DNA reads TGTGCCAGCAGCCAACTAGGACAGGGAAACACTGAAGCTTTCTTT. This encodes CASSQLGQGNTEAFF. Filled out from reference TRBV14 and TRBJ1-1, the complete variable domain reads EAGVTQFPSHSVIEKGQTVTLRCDPISGHDNLYWYRRVMGKEIKFLLHFVKESKQDESGMPNNRFLAERTGGTYSTLKVQPAELEDSGVYFCASSQLGQGNTEAFFGQGTRLTVV.

The rearrangement joins TRBV19 to TRBJ1-3; no reliable D call. V shed 5 bases and J shed 0 bases, with 14 bases lying between them. The V gene's germline CDR1 is LNHDA and CDR2 SQIVND (reference sequence). The CDR3 loop spans 16 amino acids. This CDR3 reads CASSVVTASSGNTIYF. CDR3 in DNA: TGTGCCAGTAGTGTCGTGACCGCTAGCTCTGGAAACACCATATATTTT.

This chain links TRBV25-1 with TRBJ2-5; 8 bases are shared with TRBD2. This CDR3 is built from 15 residues. The germline CDR1 and CDR2 sequences are MGHDK and SYGVNS. V shed 6 bases and J 4 bases; nucleotides not matched to a gene: 10. CDR3 sequence reads: CASSADAGGSETQYF. CDR3 bases: TGTGCCAGCAGCGCAGACGCGGGGGGATCAGAGACCCAGTACTTC.

The chain is built from TRBV4-3 and TRBJ2-1; no definite D call. Trimming took off 3 bases at V and 4 bases at J, with 16 bases between the two ends. Germline assignment: CDR1 LGHNA and CDR2 YSLEER. This CDR3 has 16 residues. CDR3 amino acids: CASSQHALSTYNEQFF. In nucleotides, the CDR3 is TGCGCCAGCAGCCAGCACGCCCTATCCACTTACAATGAGCAGTTCTTC.

The rearrangement joins TRBV27 to TRBJ1-2; 7 positions agree with TRBD1. The CDR3 has 14 residues. CDR1 is MNHEY and CDR2 is SMNVEV in the germline V gene (reference sequence). V gave up 5 bases and J gave up 6 bases; unmatched junction bases: 9. CDR3 region: CASSPTDRVDGYTF. Here the CDR3 DNA reads TGTGCCAGCAGTCCAACCGACAGGGTGGATGGCTACACCTTC.